Included here is one T cell receptor beta chain sequence, with context. Its antigen is still unknown. V lost 3 bases, J lost 8 bases, and 21 bases stayed unmatched. Germline V gives CDR1 MDHEN, CDR2 SYDVKM. The CDR3 sequence is 19 residues long. The sample is drawn from a study of cytomegalovirus exposure and HLA in healthy donors. Across the whole study: Counted in an early data release were tens of millions of unique TCRs from HLA-typed donors. The study, taken as a whole, reports: Most TCR sequences were rare, but some public TCRs occurred in many donors. In an earlier analysis, most TCR beta V segments were productive about 87% or about 30% of the time.

The primer mix had 60 Vbeta and 13 Jbeta primers. TCRdb's copy holds only in-frame clones and misses some; the assay was immunoSEQ multiplex PCR. Of about 130,000 clones listed, around 80% are singletons. Sequences were obtained from PBMCs. This receptor was obtained from a man in his late teens or twenties in good health and CMV-seronegative. V gene TRBV28 combines with J gene TRBJ1-2; 10 bases align to TRBD1. The CDR3 DNA reads as TGTGCCAGCAGTTTGACCCCCCTACAATACGGGACAGGGGCGGGGGGCTACACCTTC. Its protein is CASSLTPLQYGTGAGGYTF.